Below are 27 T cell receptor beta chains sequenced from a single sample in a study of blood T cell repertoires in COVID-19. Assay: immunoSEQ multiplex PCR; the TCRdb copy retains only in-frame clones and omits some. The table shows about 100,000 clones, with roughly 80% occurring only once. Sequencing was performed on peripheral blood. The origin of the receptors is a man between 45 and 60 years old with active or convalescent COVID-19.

The CDR3 sequence: CASSETSAAAGTGELFF. The CDR3 DNA reads as TGCGCCAGCAGTGAGACTAGCGCGGCGGCTGGCACCGGGGAGCTGTTTTTT. The rearrangement joins TRBV10-1 to TRBJ2-2; 7 positions match TRBD2. CDR3 length: 17 amino acids. Looked up from germline, CDR1 is WNHNN and CDR2 is SYGVQD (reference sequence). The J segment lost 4 bases and the V segment lost 2 bases, leaving 10 bases of the junction unmatched.

CDR3 region: CASSLGFGDKNYGYTF. CDR3 nucleotides: TGTGCCAGCAGCTTAGGATTTGGGGACAAAAACTATGGCTACACCTTC. V and J are TRBV7-9 and TRBJ1-2; D is possibly TRBD1 (6 bases). V was shortened by 1 base and J by 2 bases, with 14 bases between the two germline ends. The CDR3 covers 16 residues. Germline V CDR1 and CDR2: SEHNR, FQNEAQ (reference sequence).

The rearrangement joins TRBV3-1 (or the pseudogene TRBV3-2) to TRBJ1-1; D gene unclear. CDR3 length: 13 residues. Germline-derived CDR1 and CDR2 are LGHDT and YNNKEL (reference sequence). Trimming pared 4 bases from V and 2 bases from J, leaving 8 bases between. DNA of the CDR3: TGTGCCAGCAGCCGTGGCAGAAACACTGAAGCTTTCTTT. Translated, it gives CASSRGRNTEAFF.

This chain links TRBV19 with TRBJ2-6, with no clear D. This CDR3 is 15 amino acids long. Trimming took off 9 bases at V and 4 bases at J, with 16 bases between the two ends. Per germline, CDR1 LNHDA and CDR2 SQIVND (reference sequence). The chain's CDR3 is CASSPPETGANVLTF. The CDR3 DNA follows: TGTGCCAGCAGTCCTCCAGAAACCGGGGCCAACGTCCTGACTTTC.

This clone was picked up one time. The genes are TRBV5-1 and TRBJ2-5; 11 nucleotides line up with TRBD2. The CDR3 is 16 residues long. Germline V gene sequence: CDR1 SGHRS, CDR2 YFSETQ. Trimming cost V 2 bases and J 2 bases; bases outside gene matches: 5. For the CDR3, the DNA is TGCGCCAGCAGCTTTTGGACTAGCGGGTATCAAGAGACCCAGTACTTC. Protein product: CASSFWTSGYQETQYF.

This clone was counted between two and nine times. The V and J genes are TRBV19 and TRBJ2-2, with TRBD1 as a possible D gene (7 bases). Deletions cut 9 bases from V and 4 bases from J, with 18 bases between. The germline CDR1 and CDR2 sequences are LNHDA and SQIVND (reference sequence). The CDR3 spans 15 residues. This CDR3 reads CASTPEGAATGELFF. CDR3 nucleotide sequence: TGTGCCAGCACCCCGGAGGGGGCGGCCACCGGGGAGCTGTTTTTT. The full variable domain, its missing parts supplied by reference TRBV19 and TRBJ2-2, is DGGITQSPKYLFRKEGQNVTLSCEQNLNHDAMYWYRQDPGQGLRLIYYSQIVNDFQKGDIAEGYSVSREKKESFPLTVTSAQKNPTAFYLCASTPEGAATGELFFGEGSRLTVL.

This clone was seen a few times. In DNA form, the CDR3 reads TGCGCCAGCAGCTGGGGAGACTATGAGGCCTACAATGAGCAGTTCTTC. It is translated as CASSWGDYEAYNEQFF. This chain links TRBV5-1 with TRBJ2-1; D might be TRBD2 (5 bases). Germline-derived CDR1 and CDR2 are SGHRS and YFSETQ. CDR3 length: 16 residues. Trimming took 3 bases from V and 2 from J, leaving 15 bases between them.

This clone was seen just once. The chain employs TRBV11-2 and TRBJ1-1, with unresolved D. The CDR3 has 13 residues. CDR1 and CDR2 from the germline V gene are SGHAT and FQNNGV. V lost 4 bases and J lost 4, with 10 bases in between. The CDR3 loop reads CASSSRVLTEAFF. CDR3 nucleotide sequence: TGTGCCAGCAGCTCTCGAGTTCTCACTGAAGCTTTCTTT.

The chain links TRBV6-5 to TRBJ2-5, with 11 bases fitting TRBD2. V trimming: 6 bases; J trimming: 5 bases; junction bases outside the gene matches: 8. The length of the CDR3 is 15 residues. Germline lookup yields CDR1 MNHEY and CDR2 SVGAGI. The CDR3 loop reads CASSSLAGGSETQYF. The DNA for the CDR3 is TGTGCCAGCAGCAGTCTAGCGGGAGGCTCGGAGACCCAGTACTTC.

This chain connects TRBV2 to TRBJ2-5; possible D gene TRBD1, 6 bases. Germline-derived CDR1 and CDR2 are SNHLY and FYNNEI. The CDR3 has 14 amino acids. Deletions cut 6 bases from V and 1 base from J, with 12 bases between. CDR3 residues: CASRAQQGQETQYF. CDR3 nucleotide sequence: TGTGCCAGCAGAGCACAACAGGGCCAAGAGACCCAGTACTTC.

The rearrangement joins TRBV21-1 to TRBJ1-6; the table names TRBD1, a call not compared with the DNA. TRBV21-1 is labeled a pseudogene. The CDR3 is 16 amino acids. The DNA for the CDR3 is TGTGCCAGCAGCGACACAGGGAGTGGACATAATTCACCCCTCCACTTT. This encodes CASSDTGSGHNSPLHF.

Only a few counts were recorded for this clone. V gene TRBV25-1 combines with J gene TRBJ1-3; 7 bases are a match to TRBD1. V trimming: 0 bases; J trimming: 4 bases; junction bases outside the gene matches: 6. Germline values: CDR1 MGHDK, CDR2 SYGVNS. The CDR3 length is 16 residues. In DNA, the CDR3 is TGTGCCAGCAGTGAATATGCCCGGACAGGCGGAAACACCATATATTTT. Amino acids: CASSEYARTGGNTIYF.

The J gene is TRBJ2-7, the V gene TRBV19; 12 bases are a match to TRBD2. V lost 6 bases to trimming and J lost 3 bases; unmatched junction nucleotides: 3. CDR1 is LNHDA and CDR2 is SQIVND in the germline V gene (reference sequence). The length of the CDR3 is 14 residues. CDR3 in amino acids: CASSMTSGGYEQYF. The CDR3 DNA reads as TGTGCCAGTAGCATGACTAGCGGGGGCTACGAGCAGTACTTC. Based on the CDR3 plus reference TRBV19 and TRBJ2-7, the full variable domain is DGGITQSPKYLFRKEGQNVTLSCEQNLNHDAMYWYRQDPGQGLRLIYYSQIVNDFQKGDIAEGYSVSREKKESFPLTVTSAQKNPTAFYLCASSMTSGGYEQYFGPGTRLTVT.

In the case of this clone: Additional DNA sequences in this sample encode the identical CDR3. CDR3 amino acids: CSASSGHEQYF. The DNA of the CDR3 is TGCAGTGCTAGCAGCGGTCACGAGCAGTACTTC. This sequence joins TRBV20-1 and TRBJ2-7, with D perhaps TRBD2 (5 bases). The CDR3 has 11 amino acids. Deletions cut 3 bases from V and 5 bases from J, with 8 bases between. Germline V CDR1 and CDR2: DFQATT, SNEGSKA (reference sequence).

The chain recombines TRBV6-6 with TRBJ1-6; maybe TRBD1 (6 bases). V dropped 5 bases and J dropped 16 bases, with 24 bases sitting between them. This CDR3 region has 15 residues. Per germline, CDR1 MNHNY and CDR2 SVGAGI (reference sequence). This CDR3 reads CASSRDTGTAALLHF. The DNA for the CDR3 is TGTGCCAGCAGTCGGGACACCGGTACGGCGGCCCTACTCCACTTT.

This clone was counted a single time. CDR3 region: CASSESTSGETQYF. DNA for the CDR3: TGCGCCAGCAGTGAGTCCACTAGCGGGGAGACCCAGTACTTC. The chain is built from TRBV10-2 and TRBJ2-5; TRBD2 matches 9 bases. V shed 0 bases and J 5 bases; nucleotides not matched to a gene: 1. CDR3 size: 14 residues. Germline CDR1 and CDR2: WSHSY and SAAADI.

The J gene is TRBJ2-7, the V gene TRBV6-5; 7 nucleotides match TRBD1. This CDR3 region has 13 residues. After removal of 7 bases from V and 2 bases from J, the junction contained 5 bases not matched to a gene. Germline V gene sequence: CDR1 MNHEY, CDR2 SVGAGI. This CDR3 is CASKTGAAYEQYF. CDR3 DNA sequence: TGTGCCAGCAAAACAGGGGCCGCCTACGAGCAGTACTTC.

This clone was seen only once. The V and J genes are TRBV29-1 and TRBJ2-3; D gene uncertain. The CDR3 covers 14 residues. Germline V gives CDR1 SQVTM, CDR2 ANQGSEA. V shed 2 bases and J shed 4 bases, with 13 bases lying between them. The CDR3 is CSVEYPSRADTQYF. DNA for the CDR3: TGCAGCGTTGAATACCCCTCACGGGCAGATACGCAGTATTTT.

CDR3 DNA: TGTGCCAGCAGCTTCGGGCAGCGGAGCTCCTACGAGCAGTACTTC. Protein product: CASSFGQRSSYEQYF. The rearrangement joins TRBV14 to TRBJ2-7; possibly TRBD2 for D (5 bases). The V end was cut by 5 bases, the J end by 0 bases, with 14 bases between. CDR1 and CDR2 from the germline V gene are SGHDN and FVKESK. The CDR3 runs 15 residues.

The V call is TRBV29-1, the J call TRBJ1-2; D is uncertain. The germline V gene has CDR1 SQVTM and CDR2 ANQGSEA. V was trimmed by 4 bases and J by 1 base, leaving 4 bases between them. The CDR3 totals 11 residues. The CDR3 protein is CSVVINYGYTF. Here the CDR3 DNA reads TGCAGCGTTGTAATTAACTATGGCTACACCTTC. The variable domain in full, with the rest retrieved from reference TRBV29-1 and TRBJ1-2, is SAVISQKPSRDICQRGTSLTIQCQVDSQVTMMFWYRQQPGQSLTLIATANQGSEATYESGFVIDKFPISRPNLTFSTLTVSNMSPEDSSIYLCSVVINYGYTFGSGTRLTVV.

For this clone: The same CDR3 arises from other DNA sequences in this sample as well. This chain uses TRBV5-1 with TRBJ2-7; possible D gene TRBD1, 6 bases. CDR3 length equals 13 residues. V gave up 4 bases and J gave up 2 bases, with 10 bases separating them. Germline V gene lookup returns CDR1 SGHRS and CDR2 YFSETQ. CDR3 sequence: CASSPGQTYEQYF. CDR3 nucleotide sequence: TGCGCCAGCAGCCCGGGACAAACCTACGAGCAGTACTTC.

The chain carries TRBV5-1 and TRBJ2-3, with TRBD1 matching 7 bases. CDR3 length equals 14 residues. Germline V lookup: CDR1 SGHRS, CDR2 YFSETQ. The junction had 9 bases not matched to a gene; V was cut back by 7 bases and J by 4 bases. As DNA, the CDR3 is TGCGCCAGCCATCCGACAGGGACATCAGATACGCAGTATTTT. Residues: CASHPTGTSDTQYF.

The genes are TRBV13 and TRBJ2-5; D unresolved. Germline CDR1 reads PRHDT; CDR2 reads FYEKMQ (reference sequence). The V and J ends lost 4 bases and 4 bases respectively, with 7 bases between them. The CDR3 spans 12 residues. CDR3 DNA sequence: TGTGCCAGCAGCTCGCGGAGAGAGACCCAGTACTTC. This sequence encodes CASSSRRETQYF.

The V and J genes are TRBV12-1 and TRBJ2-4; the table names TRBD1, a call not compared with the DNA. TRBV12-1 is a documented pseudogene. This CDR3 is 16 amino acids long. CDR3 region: CASSSRDRIAKNIQYF. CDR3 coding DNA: TGTGCCAGCAGCAGCCGGGACAGGATAGCCAAAAACATTCAGTACTTC.

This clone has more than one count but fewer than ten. CDR3 coding DNA: TGCGCCAGCAGCTTGATGGCAGGGGCGCTTGACACTGAAGCTTTCTTT. Amino acids: CASSLMAGALDTEAFF. V usage is TRBV5-1 and J usage is TRBJ1-1; a possible D gene is TRBD1 (6 bases). With 1 base removed from V and 3 bases from J, the gap between germline ends came to 16 bases. Germline CDR1 SGHRS, CDR2 YFSETQ. The CDR3 covers 16 residues.

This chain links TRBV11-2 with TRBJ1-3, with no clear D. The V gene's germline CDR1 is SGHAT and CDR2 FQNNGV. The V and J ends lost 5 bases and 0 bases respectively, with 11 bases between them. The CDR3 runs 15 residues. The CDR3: CASSPQRASGNTIYF. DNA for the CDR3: TGTGCCAGCAGCCCCCAGCGGGCCTCTGGAAACACCATATATTTT.

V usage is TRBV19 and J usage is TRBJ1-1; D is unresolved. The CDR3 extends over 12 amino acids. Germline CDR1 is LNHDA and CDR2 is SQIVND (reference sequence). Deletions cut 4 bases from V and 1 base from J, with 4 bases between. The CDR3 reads CASSRANTEAFF. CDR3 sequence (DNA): TGTGCCAGTAGTAGGGCGAACACTGAAGCTTTCTTT.